A selection of T cell receptor beta chains follows, all from one sample in a study of blood T cells in healthy people across ages. Using its own MiXCR run on the 5' RACE reads, TCRdb lists one record per CDR3 protein. The sample consists of 600,000 to 850,000 distinct CDR3 sequences, approximately 39% of them appearing once. The sequenced sample was blood. These TCRs come from a woman aged 55 to 70 in good health. CDR3s include the opening cysteine and the closing phenylalanine or tryptophan. The D gene is left open where the match is weak. Not every row has a clone size; where given, it reads once, few, many or a size class.

clone_size cdr3_length j_call v_call d_call cdr3_nt cdr3_aa
NA 16 TRBJ2-3 TRBV7-3 TRBD1 TGTGCCAGCAGCCCCCTAGGGGACAGGGGAACAGATACGCAGTATTTT CASSPLGDRGTDTQYF
NA 16 TRBJ2-2 TRBV24-1 TRBD1 TGTGCCACCTCACCGGGACAGGGATGGAGCACCGGGGAGCTGTTTTTT CATSPGQGWSTGELFF
NA 15 TRBJ2-7 TRBV4-3 TRBD2 TGCGCCAGCAGCCAAGGACTAGCGGAGAATTACGAGCAGTACTTC CASSQGLAENYEQYF
NA 15 TRBJ1-6 TRBV7-2 NA TGTGCCAGCAGCTGGGGGGTCCTCAATAATTCACCCCTCCACTTT CASSWGVLNNSPLHF
NA 12 TRBJ2-1 TRBV12-3/TRBV12-4 NA TGTGCCAGCAGGGGGGTGGGTGGGGAGCAGTTCTTC CASRGVGGEQFF
NA 14 TRBJ2-5 TRBV7-9 TRBD1 TGTGCCAGCAGCGTAGGACAGGGCCCAGGGACCCAGTACTTC CASSVGQGPGTQYF
NA 13 TRBJ1-1 TRBV12-3/TRBV12-4 NA TGTGCCAGCAGTTTGGCGGATAACACTAAAGCTTTCTTT CASSLADNTKAFF
few 14 TRBJ1-1 TRBV3-1 NA TGTGCCAGCAGCCAGGGTTATGCGAACACTGAAGCTTTCTTT CASSQGYANTEAFF
NA 14 TRBJ2-3 TRBV28 TRBD2 TGTGCCAGCAGTTTATTCCCGGGGGGAGATACGCAGTATTTT CASSLFPGGDTQYF
NA 14 TRBJ2-1 TRBV29-1 TRBD2 TGCAGCGTTGAACGGCGGGGGGGGTACAATGAGCAGTTCTTC CSVERRGGYNEQFF
NA 19 TRBJ1-4 TRBV30 NA TGTGCCTGGAGTGTACGATTACTCGGACACCGCGCAACTAATGAAAAACTGTTTTTT CAWSVRLLGHRATNEKLFF
NA 15 TRBJ1-2 TRBV6-6 TRBD1 TGTGCCAGCAGTTGGGACAGGCCTGATAACTATGGCTACACCTTC CASSWDRPDNYGYTF
NA 16 TRBJ2-1 TRBV27 TRBD2 TGTGCCAGCAGCCCTTTAGCGGGAGCGGTGACCAATGAGCAGTTCTTC CASSPLAGAVTNEQFF
NA 14 TRBJ2-5 TRBV20-1 NA TGCAGTGCTAGAGACCGGCCAGGGCTGGAGACCCAGTACTTC CSARDRPGLETQYF
NA 15 TRBJ2-7 TRBV7-2 TRBD2 TGTGCCAGCAGCGGTGGGACTAGCGGGAAGAATGAGCAGTACTTC CASSGGTSGKNEQYF
NA 14 TRBJ2-1 TRBV7-8 NA TGTGCCAGCAGCCTCGAGGGGCGTTCTAATGAGCAGTTCTTC CASSLEGRSNEQFF
once 13 TRBJ2-7 TRBV5-1 TRBD1 TGCGCCAGCAGCCAGGGACAGGGCGACGAGCAGTACTTC CASSQGQGDEQYF
NA 17 TRBJ2-7 TRBV20-1 TRBD2 TGCAGTGCTGGACTAGCGGGGGCCCTAAGGAGCTCCTACGAGCAGTACTTC CSAGLAGALRSSYEQYF
NA 15 TRBJ2-3 TRBV27 NA TGTGCCAGCACCCTGACAGGAAGCCCCACAGATACGCAGTATTTT CASTLTGSPTDTQYF
NA 13 TRBJ2-5 TRBV5-1 NA TGCGCCAGCAGCCACGACCCCTCGGGGACCCAGTACTTC CASSHDPSGTQYF
NA 13 TRBJ2-7 TRBV10-3 NA TGTGCCATCAGTGAGGATAGGGCCCATGAGCAGAACTTC CAISEDRAHEQNF
NA 13 TRBJ2-7 TRBV10-2 NA TGCGCCAGCCCCCTGGGGACTCCGCGTGAGCAGTACTTC CASPLGTPREQYF
few 16 TRBJ2-3 TRBV4-1 NA TGCGCCAGCAGCCAAGAGGCAGGGTCTAGCACAGATACGCAGTATTTT CASSQEAGSSTDTQYF
NA 16 TRBJ2-3 TRBV7-8 TRBD1 TGTGCCAGCAGCCCCACCGGGGGACAGGGCACAGATACGCAGTATTTT CASSPTGGQGTDTQYF
once 13 TRBJ1-2 TRBV29-1 NA TGCAGCGTTGAAGTAAGTCAGACCTATGGCTACACCTTC CSVEVSQTYGYTF
NA 14 TRBJ2-5 TRBV4-3 NA TGCGCCAGCAGCCAAGAGAGGTTTCCGGAGACCCAGTACTTC CASSQERFPETQYF
few 14 TRBJ2-7 TRBV7-2 NA TGTGCCAGCAGCTTAGCTTGGACAACTTACGAGCAGTACTTC CASSLAWTTYEQYF
NA 16 TRBJ2-1 TRBV5-1 TRBD2 TGCGCCAGCAGCTTGGCCGGGCCTAGCGGGGACAATGAGCAGTTCTTC CASSLAGPSGDNEQFF
NA 14 TRBJ2-3 TRBV7-2 TRBD2 TGTGCCAGCAGCTCTGTCGGGAGGAGGGATACGCAGTATTTT CASSSVGRRDTQYF
few 14 TRBJ2-7 TRBV20-1 NA TGCAGTGCCCCAGGAGGGATTCCCTCCTACGAGCAGTACTTC CSAPGGIPSYEQYF
many 16 TRBJ1-4 TRBV10-3 NA TGTGCCATCAGTGAGATCTCCGGGACAACTAATGAAAAACTGTTTTTT CAISEISGTTNEKLFF
NA 15 TRBJ2-5 TRBV7-2 NA TGTGCCAGCAGCAACGCCGCGACGGCGGGGGAGACCCAGTACTTC CASSNAATAGETQYF
NA 14 TRBJ1-4 TRBV14 NA TGTGCCAGCAGCCAAGACGGGCTTAGTGAAAAACCGTTTTTT CASSQDGLSEKPFF
NA 17 TRBJ1-1 TRBV20-1 NA TGCAGTGCTAGAGATCTGGGCAAGGGTGGGGGGAACACTGAAGCTTTCTTT CSARDLGKGGGNTEAFF
NA 15 TRBJ1-2 TRBV20-1 NA TGCAGTGCTACCCCAAACAGGGCTGAAGGCTATGGCTACACCTTC CSATPNRAEGYGYTF
few 19 TRBJ2-1 TRBV12-3/TRBV12-4 TRBD2 TGTGCCAGCACCTTAAGTAGGCTAGCGGGAACCCTGGGGTACAATGAGCAGTTCTTC CASTLSRLAGTLGYNEQFF
once 16 TRBJ1-2 TRBV27 TRBD1 TGTGCCAGCAGTTTAAAATCGAGTGGAGGGGGCAATGGCTACACCTTC CASSLKSSGGGNGYTF
NA 15 TRBJ2-7 TRBV6-2/TRBV6-3 TRBD2 TGTGCCAGCAGCCAACTAGCGGGAGTACCCTACGAGCAGTACTTC CASSQLAGVPYEQYF
few 13 TRBJ1-1 TRBV3-1 NA TGTGCCAGCAGCCAAGGGACGGACACTGAAGCTTTCTTT CASSQGTDTEAFF
NA 11 TRBJ1-1 TRBV29-1 NA TGTGGGGGGCAAAAGAACACTGAAGCTTTCTTT CGGQKNTEAFF
few 14 TRBJ2-3 TRBV7-8 NA TGTGCCAGCAGCCTACAGGGTTTCACAGATACGCAGTATTTT CASSLQGFTDTQYF
NA 16 TRBJ2-1 TRBV3-1 NA TGTGCCAGCAGCCAAGAAGCCAGGAACTCCTACAATGAGCAGTTCTTC CASSQEARNSYNEQFF
NA 15 TRBJ2-1 TRBV5-1 NA TGCGCCAGCAGCTTGGAGGAGGGTGGAATCAGGGAGCAGTTCTTC CASSLEEGGIREQFF
NA 15 TRBJ1-5 TRBV12-3/TRBV12-4 TRBD1 TGTGCCAGCAGACCCGACAGGGGTGGGAATCAGCCCCAGCATTTT CASRPDRGGNQPQHF
many 16 TRBJ2-3 TRBV6-5 NA TGTGCCAGCAGTTACGGGCTAGCATCGGTTCGAGATACGCAGTATTTT CASSYGLASVRDTQYF